The T cell receptor beta chain described here comes from a study of beta chain features in type 1 diabetes. In the case of this clone: Its antigen is as yet unknown.

TCRB transcripts that were expressed got sequenced, as all of the isolated RNA had been reverse transcribed. Sequencing of naive, central memory and regulatory T cell samples gave an average of around 3.6 million reads. Measured with immunoSEQ multiplex PCR; TCRdb has only the in-frame clones, and not every one. The repertoire holds hundreds of thousands of clones, 14% seen once, with 6.7% in the top ten. The study, taken as a whole, reports: Compared to healthy donors, patients appeared to have naive, central memory and Treg TCRB repertoires that were more alike. The VDJ junctions of type 1 diabetes patients carried fewer insertions and more deletions.

The V and J ends lost 6 bases and 2 bases, in that order; junction bases with no gene match: 5. This CDR3 has 14 amino acids. Germline V gives CDR1 MNHNS, CDR2 SASEGT. Sequenced material: central memory CD4+ T cells from blood. The chain is built from TRBV6-1 and TRBJ2-5, with 8 bases fitting TRBD2. The clonotype comes from a man younger than 40 in good health. CDR3 nucleotides: TGTGCCAGCAGAACACTAGCGGCACAAGAGACCCAGTACTTC. It codes for CASRTLAAQETQYF.